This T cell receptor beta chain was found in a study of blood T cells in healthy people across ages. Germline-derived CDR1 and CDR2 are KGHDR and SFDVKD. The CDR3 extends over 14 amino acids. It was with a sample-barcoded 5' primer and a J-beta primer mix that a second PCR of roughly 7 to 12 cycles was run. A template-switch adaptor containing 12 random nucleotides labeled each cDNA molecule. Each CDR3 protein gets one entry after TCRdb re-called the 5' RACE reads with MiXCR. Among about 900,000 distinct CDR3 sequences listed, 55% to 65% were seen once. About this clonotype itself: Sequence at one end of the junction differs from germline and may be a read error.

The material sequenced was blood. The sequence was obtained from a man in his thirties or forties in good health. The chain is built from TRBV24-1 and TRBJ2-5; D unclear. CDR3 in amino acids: CATSDYGGKETQHF. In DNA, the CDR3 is TGTGCCACCAGTGATTATGGCGGCAAAGAGACCCAGCACTTC.